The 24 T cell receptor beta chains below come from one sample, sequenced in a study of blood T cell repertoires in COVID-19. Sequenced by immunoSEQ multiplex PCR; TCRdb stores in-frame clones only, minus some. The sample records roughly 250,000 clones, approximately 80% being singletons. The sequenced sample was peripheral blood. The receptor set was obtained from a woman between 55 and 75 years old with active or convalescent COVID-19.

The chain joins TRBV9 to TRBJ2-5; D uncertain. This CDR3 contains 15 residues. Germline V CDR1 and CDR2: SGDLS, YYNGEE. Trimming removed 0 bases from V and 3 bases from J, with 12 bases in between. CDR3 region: CASSVGSSQEETQYF. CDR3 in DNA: TGTGCCAGCAGCGTAGGGTCTAGTCAAGAAGAGACCCAGTACTTC.

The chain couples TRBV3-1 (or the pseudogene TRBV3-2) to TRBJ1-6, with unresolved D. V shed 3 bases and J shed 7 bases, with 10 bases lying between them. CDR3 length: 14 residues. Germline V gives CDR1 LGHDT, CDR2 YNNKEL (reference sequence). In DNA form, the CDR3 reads TGTGCCAGCAGCCAGGGAGGAATGAATTCACCCCTCCACTTT. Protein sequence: CASSQGGMNSPLHF.

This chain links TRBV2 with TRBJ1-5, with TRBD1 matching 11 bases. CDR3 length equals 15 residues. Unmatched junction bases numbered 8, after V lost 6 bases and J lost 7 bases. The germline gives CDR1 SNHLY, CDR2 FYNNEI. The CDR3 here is CASSAGTGGRQPQHF. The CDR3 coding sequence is TGTGCCAGCAGCGCCGGGACAGGGGGAAGACAGCCCCAGCATTTT.

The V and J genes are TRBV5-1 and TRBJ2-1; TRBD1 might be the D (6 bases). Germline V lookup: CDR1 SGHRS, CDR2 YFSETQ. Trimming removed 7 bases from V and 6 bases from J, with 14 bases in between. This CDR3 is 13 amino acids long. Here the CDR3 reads CASHESGVNEQFF. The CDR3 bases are TGCGCCAGCCACGAGTCAGGGGTCAATGAGCAGTTCTTC.

CDR3 sequence (DNA): TGCGCCAGCAGCCAAGATTTAACACCACCTGAGCAGTTCTTC. It encodes CASSQDLTPPEQFF. V gene TRBV4-3 combines with J gene TRBJ2-1; D gene ambiguous. Germline V gene sequence: CDR1 LGHNA, CDR2 YSLEER. This CDR3 is built from 14 residues. V lost 0 bases and J lost 9, with 12 bases in between.

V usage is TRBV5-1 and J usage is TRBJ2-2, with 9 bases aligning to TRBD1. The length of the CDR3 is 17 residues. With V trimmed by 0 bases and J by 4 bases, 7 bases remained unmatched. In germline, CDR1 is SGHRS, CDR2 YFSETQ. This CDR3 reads CASSLGDRAAGTGELFF. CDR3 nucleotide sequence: TGCGCCAGCAGCTTGGGGGACAGGGCCGCTGGCACCGGGGAGCTGTTTTTT.

The CDR3 loop is CASSLARTGWIGTEAFF. The DNA for the CDR3 is TGTGCCAGCAGCTTGGCCCGAACAGGGTGGATTGGCACTGAAGCTTTCTTT. The rearrangement links TRBV5-4 to TRBJ1-1, with D possibly being TRBD1 (6 bases). The CDR3 totals 17 residues. V lost 0 bases to trimming and J lost 4 bases, with 19 bases between them. Germline-derived CDR1 and CDR2 are SGHNT and YYREEE (reference sequence).

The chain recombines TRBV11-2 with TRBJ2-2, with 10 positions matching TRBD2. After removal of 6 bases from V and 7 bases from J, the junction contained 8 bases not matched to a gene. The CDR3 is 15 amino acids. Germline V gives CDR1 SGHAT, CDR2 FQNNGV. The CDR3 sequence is CASRYERGGIGELFF. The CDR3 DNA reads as TGTGCCAGCAGATACGAGCGGGGGGGGATCGGGGAGCTGTTTTTT.

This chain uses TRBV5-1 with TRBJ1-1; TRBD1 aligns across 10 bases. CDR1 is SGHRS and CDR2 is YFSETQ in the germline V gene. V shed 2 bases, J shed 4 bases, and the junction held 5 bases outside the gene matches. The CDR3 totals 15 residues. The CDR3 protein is CASSFRTGGSTEAFF. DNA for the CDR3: TGCGCCAGCAGCTTCCGGACAGGGGGATCCACTGAAGCTTTCTTT.

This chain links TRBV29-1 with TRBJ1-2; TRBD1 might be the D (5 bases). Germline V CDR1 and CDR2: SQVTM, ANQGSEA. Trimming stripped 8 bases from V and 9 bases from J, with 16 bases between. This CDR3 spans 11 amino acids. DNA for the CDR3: TGCAGCACACTCTCAGGGAGGCGCTACACCTTC. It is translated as CSTLSGRRYTF. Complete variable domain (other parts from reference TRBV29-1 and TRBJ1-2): SAVISQKPSRDICQRGTSLTIQCQVDSQVTMMFWYRQQPGQSLTLIATANQGSEATYESGFVIDKFPISRPNLTFSTLTVSNMSPEDSSIYLCSTLSGRRYTFGSGTRLTVV.

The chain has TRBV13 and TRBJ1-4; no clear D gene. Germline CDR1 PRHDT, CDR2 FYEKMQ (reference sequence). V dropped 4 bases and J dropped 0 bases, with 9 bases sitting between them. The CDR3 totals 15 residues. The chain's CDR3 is CASSSQEATNEKLFF. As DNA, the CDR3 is TGTGCCAGCAGCTCCCAAGAGGCAACTAATGAAAAACTGTTTTTT.

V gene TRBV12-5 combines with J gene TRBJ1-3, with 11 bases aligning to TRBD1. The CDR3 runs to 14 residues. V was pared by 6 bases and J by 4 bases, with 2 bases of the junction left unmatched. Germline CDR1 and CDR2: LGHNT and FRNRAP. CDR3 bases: TGTGCTAGTGGCCGGACAGGGGGCGGAAACACCATATATTTT. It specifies CASGRTGGGNTIYF.

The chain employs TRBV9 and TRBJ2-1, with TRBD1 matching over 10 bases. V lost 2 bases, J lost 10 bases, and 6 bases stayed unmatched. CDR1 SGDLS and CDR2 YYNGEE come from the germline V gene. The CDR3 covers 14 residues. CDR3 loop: CASSVGTGVREQFF. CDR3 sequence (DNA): TGTGCCAGCAGCGTTGGGACAGGGGTACGGGAGCAGTTCTTC.

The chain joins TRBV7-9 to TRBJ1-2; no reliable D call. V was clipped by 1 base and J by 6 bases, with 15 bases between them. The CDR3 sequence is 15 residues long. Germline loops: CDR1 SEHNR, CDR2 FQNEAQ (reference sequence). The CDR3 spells CASSLDQYLMHGYTF. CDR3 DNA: TGTGCCAGCAGCTTAGATCAGTATTTAATGCATGGCTACACCTTC.

CDR3 residues: CASRGPGLSYEQYF. The CDR3 DNA follows: TGTGCCAGCAGGGGTCCGGGACTCTCCTACGAGCAGTACTTC. The genes are TRBV5-5 and TRBJ2-7; D may be TRBD2 (6 bases). Deletions cut 5 bases from V and 0 bases from J, with 12 bases between. Germline lookup yields CDR1 SGHKS and CDR2 YYEKEE (reference sequence). The length of the CDR3 is 14 residues.

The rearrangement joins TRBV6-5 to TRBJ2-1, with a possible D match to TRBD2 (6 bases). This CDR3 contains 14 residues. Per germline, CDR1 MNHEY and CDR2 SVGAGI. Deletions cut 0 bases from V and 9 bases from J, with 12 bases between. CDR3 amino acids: CASSYSGGYGEQFF. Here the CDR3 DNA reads TGTGCCAGCAGTTACTCCGGGGGATACGGTGAGCAGTTCTTC.

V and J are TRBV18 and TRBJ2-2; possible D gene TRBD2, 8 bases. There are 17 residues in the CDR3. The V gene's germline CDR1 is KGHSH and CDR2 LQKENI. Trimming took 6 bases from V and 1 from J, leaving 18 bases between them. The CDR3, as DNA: TGTGCCAGCTCGCAGGGGGGACTAGACCGGAACACCGGGGAGCTGTTTTTT. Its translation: CASSQGGLDRNTGELFF. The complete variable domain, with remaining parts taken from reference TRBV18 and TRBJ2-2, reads NAGVMQNPRHLVRRRGQEARLRCSPMKGHSHVYWYRQLPEEGLKFMVYLQKENIIDESGMPKERFSAEFPKEGPSILRIQQVVRGDSAAYFCASSQGGLDRNTGELFFGEGSRLTVL.

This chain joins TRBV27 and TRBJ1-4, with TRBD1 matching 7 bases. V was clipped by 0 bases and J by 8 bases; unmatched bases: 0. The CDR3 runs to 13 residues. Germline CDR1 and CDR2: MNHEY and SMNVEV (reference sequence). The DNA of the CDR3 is TGTGCCAGCAGTTTATCAGGGGGCGAAAAACTGTTTTTT. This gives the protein CASSLSGGEKLFF. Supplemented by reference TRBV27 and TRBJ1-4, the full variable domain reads EAQVTQNPRYLITVTGKKLTVTCSQNMNHEYMSWYRQDPGLGLRQIYYSMNVEVTDKGDVPEGYKVSRKEKRNFPLILESPSPNQTSLYFCASSLSGGEKLFFGSGTQLSVL.

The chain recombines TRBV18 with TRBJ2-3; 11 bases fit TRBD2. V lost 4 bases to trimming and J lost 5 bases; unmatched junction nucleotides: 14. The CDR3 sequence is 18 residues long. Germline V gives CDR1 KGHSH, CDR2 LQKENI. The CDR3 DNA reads TGTGCCAGCTCACGGACCGGCGTAGCGGGGGGGCCAGTAGATACGCAGTATTTT. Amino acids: CASSRTGVAGGPVDTQYF.

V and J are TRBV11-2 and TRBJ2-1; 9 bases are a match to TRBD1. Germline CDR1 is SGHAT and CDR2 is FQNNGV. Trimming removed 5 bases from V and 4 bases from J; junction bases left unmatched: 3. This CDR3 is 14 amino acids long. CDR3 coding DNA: TGTGCCAGCAGCATTGGGACAGGGTACAATGAGCAGTTCTTC. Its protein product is CASSIGTGYNEQFF. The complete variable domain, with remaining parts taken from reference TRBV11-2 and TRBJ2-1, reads EAGVAQSPRYKIIEKRQSVAFWCNPISGHATLYWYQQILGQGPKLLIQFQNNGVVDDSQLPKDRFSAERLKGVDSTLKIQPAKLEDSAVYLCASSIGTGYNEQFFGPGTRLTVL.

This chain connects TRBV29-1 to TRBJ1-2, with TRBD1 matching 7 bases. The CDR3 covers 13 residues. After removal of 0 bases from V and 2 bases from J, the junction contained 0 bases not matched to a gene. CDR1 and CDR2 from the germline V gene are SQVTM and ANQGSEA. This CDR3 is CSVEDRGNYGYTF. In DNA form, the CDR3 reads TGCAGCGTTGAAGACAGGGGGAACTATGGCTACACCTTC.

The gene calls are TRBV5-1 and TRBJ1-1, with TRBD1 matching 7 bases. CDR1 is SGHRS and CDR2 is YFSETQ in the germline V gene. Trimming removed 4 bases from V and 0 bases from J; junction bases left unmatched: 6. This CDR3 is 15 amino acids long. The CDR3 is CASSAGTAMNTEAFF. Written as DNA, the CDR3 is TGCGCCAGCAGCGCCGGGACAGCTATGAACACTGAAGCTTTCTTT.

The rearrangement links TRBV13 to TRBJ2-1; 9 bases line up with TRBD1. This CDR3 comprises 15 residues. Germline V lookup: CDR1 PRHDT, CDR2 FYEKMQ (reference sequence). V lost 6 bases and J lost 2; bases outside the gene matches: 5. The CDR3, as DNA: TGTGCCAGCAGACATACAGGGGGCGCCTACAATGAGCAGTTCTTC. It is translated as CASRHTGGAYNEQFF.

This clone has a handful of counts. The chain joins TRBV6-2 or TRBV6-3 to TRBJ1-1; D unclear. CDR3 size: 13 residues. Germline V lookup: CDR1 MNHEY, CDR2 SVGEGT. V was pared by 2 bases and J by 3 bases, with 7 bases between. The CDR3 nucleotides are TGTGCCAGCAGTTACGACGGAGACACTGAAGCTTTCTTT. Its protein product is CASSYDGDTEAFF.